The text below deals with one T cell receptor beta chain. What it binds is unknown. The sample originates from a study of OX40 agonist ivuxolimab in advanced cancers. The overall study: Given to patients was ivuxolimab, an agonistic anti-OX40 (CD134) antibody. The dose-escalation group included hepatocellular carcinoma, melanoma, renal cell carcinoma and head and neck cancer.

Assay used: immunoSEQ multiplex PCR; TCRdb lists only in-frame clones, some missing. The top ten hold roughly 5.5% of the sample, which has about 97,000 clones, approximately 87% seen once. Study-level points and caveats: Clonal expansion from baseline to week 6 occurred in both CD4+ and CD8+ T cells.

Sampling times: baseline, cycle 4 day 1, cycle 7 day 1. This CDR3 spans 14 amino acids. Germline V gene data show CDR1 as LNHDA and CDR2 as SQIVND (reference sequence). V lost 4 bases and J lost 1, with 10 bases in between. The TCR sequence derives from an adult with an advanced solid tumor such as melanoma, head and neck, liver or kidney cancer. The specimen comprised CD4+ or CD8+ T cells sorted from blood, sampled in a trial of the OX40 agonist ivuxolimab. J is TRBJ1-1 and V is TRBV19; D may be TRBD1 (5 bases). CDR3 in amino acids: CASSRGGKNTEAFF. Here the CDR3 DNA reads TGTGCCAGTAGTAGGGGGGGAAAGAACACTGAAGCTTTCTTT.